This entry lists 26 T cell receptor beta chains sequenced from one sample in a study of T cell changes during pregnancy in multiple sclerosis. The protocol was immunoSEQ multiplex PCR, while the TCRdb copy is restricted to in-frame clones and leaves out a portion. This repertoire shows roughly 100,000 clones, about 90% found once; its top ten account for roughly 1.6%. The sample here was peripheral blood, taken before pregnancy. The origin of the receptors is a female donor with multiple sclerosis, enrolled in a pregnancy study.

The rearrangement joins TRBV7-9 to TRBJ2-1; tentatively, D is TRBD2 (6 bases). Looked up from germline, CDR1 is SEHNR and CDR2 is FQNEAQ (reference sequence). Trimming removed 5 bases at V and 11 bases at J, with 16 bases between. The CDR3 covers 13 residues. CDR3 region: CASSVLEGGKQFF. The CDR3 nucleotides are TGTGCCAGCAGCGTCTTGGAGGGAGGAAAGCAGTTCTTC.

The chain is built from TRBV7-6 and TRBJ1-3; 7 positions match TRBD1. Germline-derived CDR1 and CDR2 are SGHVS and FNYEAQ. There are 15 residues in the CDR3. The V segment lost 0 bases and the J segment 3 bases; nucleotides outside the gene matches: 2. The CDR3 loop is CASSLAGGYGNTIYF. The CDR3 DNA is TGTGCCAGCAGCTTAGCAGGGGGCTATGGAAACACCATATATTTT.

This chain uses TRBV30 with TRBJ1-4, with 7 bases aligning to TRBD1. In germline, CDR1 is GTSNPN, CDR2 SVGIG (reference sequence). The CDR3 covers 12 residues. The J segment lost 8 bases and the V segment lost 0 bases, leaving 0 bases of the junction unmatched. The CDR3 reads CAWSVGQEKLFF. CDR3 DNA: TGTGCCTGGAGTGTGGGACAGGAAAAACTGTTTTTT. The complete variable domain, with remaining parts taken from reference TRBV30 and TRBJ1-4, reads SQTIHQWPATLVQPVGSPLSLECTVEGTSNPNLYWYRQAAGRGLQLLFYSVGIGQISSEVPQNLSASRPQDRQFILSSKKLLLSDSGFYLCAWSVGQEKLFFGSGTQLSVL.

The CDR3 DNA is TGCGCCAGCAGCTTGGCCCTGACAGGACAGGGTTCCGGGGAGCTGTTTTTT. Translating gives CASSLALTGQGSGELFF. This chain links TRBV5-1 with TRBJ2-2; TRBD1 matches at 8 bases. Germline assignment: CDR1 SGHRS and CDR2 YFSETQ. The V segment lost 0 bases and the J segment 6 bases; nucleotides outside the gene matches: 10. This CDR3 region has 17 residues.

This chain joins TRBV27 and TRBJ2-3, with D possibly being TRBD1 (5 bases). CDR3 length: 15 amino acids. The germline V gene has CDR1 MNHEY and CDR2 SMNVEV (reference sequence). Trimming cost V 2 bases and J 2 bases, with 11 bases left between them. CDR3: CASSLVRAITDTQYF. The CDR3 bases are TGTGCCAGCAGTTTAGTCAGGGCTATCACAGATACGCAGTATTTT.

The chain links TRBV18 to TRBJ2-5, with 12 positions matching TRBD2. The CDR3 extends over 16 amino acids. Germline V gene lookup returns CDR1 KGHSH and CDR2 LQKENI. After removal of 0 bases from V and 5 bases from J, the junction contained 4 bases not matched to a gene. CDR3 sequence: CASSPPGLAGRETQYF. CDR3 bases: TGTGCCAGCTCACCACCCGGACTAGCGGGAAGGGAGACCCAGTACTTC.

This chain links TRBV11-2 with TRBJ1-4; 9 nucleotides agree with TRBD1. Germline V gene lookup returns CDR1 SGHAT and CDR2 FQNNGV. The CDR3 loop spans 16 amino acids. Trimming took 4 bases from V and 4 from J; bases not matched to a gene: 7. CDR3 region: CASSSWPGQGNEKLFF. The CDR3 DNA follows: TGTGCCAGCAGCTCTTGGCCGGGACAGGGTAATGAAAAACTGTTTTTT.

The V gene is TRBV15, the J gene TRBJ2-7; 8 bases are shared with TRBD1. V was pared by 3 bases and J by 3 bases, with 4 bases of the junction left unmatched. The CDR3 is 14 amino acids. Germline V gene data show CDR1 as LNHNV and CDR2 as YYDKDF (reference sequence). CDR3: CATSRGTGDYEQYF. DNA of the CDR3: TGTGCCACCAGCAGGGGGACAGGAGACTACGAGCAGTACTTC.

The chain recombines TRBV7-3 with TRBJ2-1; D unclear. CDR3 length: 15 residues. Trimming left V 5 bases short and J 2 bases short, with 13 bases between. Per germline, CDR1 SGHTA and CDR2 FQGTGA. CDR3 sequence reads: CASSRKAGPYNEQFF. The CDR3 bases are TGTGCCAGCAGCCGGAAGGCAGGTCCCTACAATGAGCAGTTCTTC.

This chain uses TRBV6-5 with TRBJ2-7, with 9 bases matching TRBD2. There are 15 residues in the CDR3. Germline trimming cut 0 bases from V and 3 bases from J; bases unmatched to any gene: 3. CDR1 and CDR2 (germline): MNHEY, SVGAGI. The CDR3 loop is CASSYSGAGGYEQYF. The CDR3 DNA reads TGTGCCAGCAGTTACTCGGGAGCGGGAGGCTACGAGCAGTACTTC.

V usage is TRBV5-1 and J usage is TRBJ2-7; 11 bases map to TRBD2. CDR3 length: 20 residues. V lost 0 bases and J lost 5; bases outside the gene matches: 19. The germline V gene has CDR1 SGHRS and CDR2 YFSETQ. CDR3 sequence (DNA): TGCGCCAGCAGCTTGGTTAAAATTAGCGGGAGGGCCCGTTCGGTTAACGAGCAGTACTTC. This sequence encodes CASSLVKISGRARSVNEQYF.

The rearrangement uses TRBV18 and TRBJ1-1; D is perhaps TRBD1 (5 bases). Deletions cut 2 bases from V and 3 bases from J, with 13 bases between. The CDR3 is made up of 15 amino acids. Germline V gene data show CDR1 as KGHSH and CDR2 as LQKENI. CDR3 in amino acids: CASSPGAGSYTEAFF. The DNA of the CDR3 is TGTGCCAGCTCACCAGGGGCAGGGTCTTACACTGAAGCTTTCTTT. Drawing the rest from reference TRBV18 and TRBJ1-1, the complete variable domain is NAGVMQNPRHLVRRRGQEARLRCSPMKGHSHVYWYRQLPEEGLKFMVYLQKENIIDESGMPKERFSAEFPKEGPSILRIQQVVRGDSAAYFCASSPGAGSYTEAFFGQGTRLTVV.

The chain recombines TRBV7-8 with TRBJ2-5; 10 bases map to TRBD2. Germline-derived CDR1 and CDR2 are SGHVS and FQNEAQ. After removal of 7 bases from V and 2 bases from J, the junction contained 16 bases not matched to a gene. This CDR3 spans 18 amino acids. CDR3 amino acids: CASTLRGASGGRQETQYF. In nucleotides, the CDR3 is TGTGCCAGCACCCTTCGGGGGGCTAGCGGGGGCCGACAAGAGACCCAGTACTTC.

The chain has TRBV21-1 and TRBJ2-4; the D call of TRBD1 is as the table states it, not checked on the DNA. TRBV21-1 is classified as a pseudogene. The CDR3 runs 16 residues. The CDR3 coding sequence is TGTGCCAGCAGCAAAGGAAAGGGGGAGGCCAAAAACATTCAGTACTTC. It encodes CASSKGKGEAKNIQYF.

The CDR3 coding sequence is TGCGCCAGCAGCAAGCGTAGCGGGGAGGGAGAGACCCAGTACTTC. Its protein is CASSKRSGEGETQYF. The V and J genes are TRBV4-3 and TRBJ2-5, with 8 bases lining up with TRBD2. CDR3 length equals 15 residues. V lost 5 bases, J lost 4 bases, and 9 bases stayed unmatched. The V gene's germline CDR1 is LGHNA and CDR2 YSLEER.

V and J are TRBV30 and TRBJ2-7, with 9 bases aligning to TRBD2. J was trimmed by 2 bases and V by 3 bases; bases with no gene match: 14. The CDR3 has 17 amino acids. Germline CDR1 GTSNPN, CDR2 SVGIG (reference sequence). The CDR3 sequence is CAWRSTTGTSNPYEQYF. CDR3 bases: TGTGCCTGGAGGAGTACCACCGGGACTAGCAATCCCTACGAGCAGTACTTC.

V usage is TRBV5-4 and J usage is TRBJ2-5; no definite D call. The germline CDR1 and CDR2 sequences are SGHNT and YYREEE (reference sequence). V was cut by 1 base and J by 4 bases, with 11 bases left in between. This CDR3 contains 14 residues. CDR3 loop: CASSLISSTETQYF. In DNA form, the CDR3 reads TGTGCCAGCAGCTTGATTAGCTCTACAGAGACCCAGTACTTC.

The chain is built from TRBV6-1 and TRBJ1-6; D not resolved. The CDR3 totals 16 residues. Looked up from germline, CDR1 is MNHNS and CDR2 is SASEGT. With 4 bases removed from V and 5 bases from J, the gap between germline ends came to 15 bases. CDR3 residues: CASSAGIRADNSPLHF. CDR3 bases: TGTGCCAGCAGTGCCGGGATTAGGGCAGATAATTCACCCCTCCACTTT.

The chain has TRBV19 and TRBJ1-3; weak D call: TRBD1 (5 bases). This CDR3 has 13 residues. Trimming took 8 bases from V and 0 from J, leaving 8 bases between them. CDR1 is LNHDA, CDR2 SQIVND, per germline (reference sequence). DNA of the CDR3: TGTGCCAGTCAGGGCGCCTCTGGAAACACCATATATTTT. Translating it yields CASQGASGNTIYF. Full variable domain (outside the CDR3, taken from reference TRBV19 and TRBJ1-3): DGGITQSPKYLFRKEGQNVTLSCEQNLNHDAMYWYRQDPGQGLRLIYYSQIVNDFQKGDIAEGYSVSREKKESFPLTVTSAQKNPTAFYLCASQGASGNTIYFGEGSWLTVV.

This clone was seen just once. J is TRBJ2-5 and V is TRBV4-1; tentative D call: TRBD1 (5 bases). The CDR3 spans 17 residues. The V end was cut by 1 base, the J end by 4 bases, with 19 bases between. Looked up from germline, CDR1 is MGHRA and CDR2 is YSYEKL. The CDR3 region has the DNA TGCGCCAGCAGCCAAGGGTGGGGCCCCCAGGCGAGAGAGACCCAGTACTTC. This translates into CASSQGWGPQARETQYF.

This clone was counted a few times. The V gene is TRBV7-2, the J gene TRBJ1-5; D gene uncertain. V lost 5 bases to trimming and J lost 3 bases, with 8 bases between them. The CDR3 has 13 residues. The germline V gene has CDR1 SGHTA and CDR2 FQGNSA. The CDR3 DNA reads as TGTGCCAGCAGCGTCGGGGACAATCAGCCCCAGCATTTT. This encodes CASSVGDNQPQHF.

The V call is TRBV4-2, the J call TRBJ1-1; TRBD1 matches at 11 bases. J lost 7 bases, V lost 1 base, and 8 bases had no gene match. The CDR3 has 16 amino acids. Germline V CDR1 and CDR2: LGHNA, YNFKEQ. The DNA of the CDR3 is TGTGCCAGCAGCCAAGTGGGGGGGACAGGGGGAAGTGAAGCTTTCTTT. Its protein product is CASSQVGGTGGSEAFF.

A few counts support this clone. Other nucleotide sequences from this sample produce the same CDR3. This chain connects TRBV5-6 to TRBJ1-1, with D unresolved. The CDR3 has 12 amino acids. V was pared by 1 base and J by 5 bases, with 6 bases between. Germline lookup yields CDR1 SGHDT and CDR2 YYEEEE. The CDR3 loop is CASSLRGTEAFF. CDR3 nucleotide sequence: TGTGCCAGCAGCTTGCGGGGAACTGAAGCTTTCTTT. The full variable domain, completed using reference TRBV5-6 and TRBJ1-1, is DAGVTQSPTHLIKTRGQQVTLRCSPKSGHDTVSWYQQALGQGPQFIFQYYEEEERQRGNFPDRFSGHQFPNYSSELNVNALLLGDSALYLCASSLRGTEAFFGQGTRLTVV.

The rearrangement joins TRBV18 to TRBJ2-5; 8 bases are a match to TRBD1. The V and J ends lost 11 bases and 4 bases, in that order; junction bases with no gene match: 15. Germline V gene lookup returns CDR1 KGHSH and CDR2 LQKENI. The CDR3 spans 15 residues. CDR3: CAPSFGQGLSETQYF. CDR3 in DNA: TGTGCCCCCTCCTTCGGACAGGGATTATCAGAGACCCAGTACTTC.

The chain carries TRBV27 and TRBJ1-4; D is perhaps TRBD1 (5 bases). This CDR3 comprises 14 residues. The germline CDR1 and CDR2 sequences are MNHEY and SMNVEV (reference sequence). V lost 5 bases to trimming and J lost 0 bases, with 7 bases between them. The CDR3 is CASSDSATNEKLFF. The CDR3 region has the DNA TGTGCCAGCAGTGACAGCGCAACTAATGAAAAACTGTTTTTT. The full variable domain, with the rest looked up from reference TRBV27 and TRBJ1-4, is EAQVTQNPRYLITVTGKKLTVTCSQNMNHEYMSWYRQDPGLGLRQIYYSMNVEVTDKGDVPEGYKVSRKEKRNFPLILESPSPNQTSLYFCASSDSATNEKLFFGSGTQLSVL.

The chain employs TRBV7-3 and TRBJ2-7; 10 bases agree with TRBD1. From germline, CDR1 is SGHTA and CDR2 FQGTGA. This CDR3 spans 13 amino acids. V lost 6 bases to trimming and J lost 5 bases; unmatched junction nucleotides: 4. CDR3 DNA: TGTGCCAGCAGTCCCGGGACAGGGGACGAGCAGTACTTC. Amino acids: CASSPGTGDEQYF.